The 21 T cell receptor beta chains in this list originate from one sample, sequenced in a study of early T cells in non-severe SARS-CoV-2 infection. TCRdb itself ran the 5' RACE reads through MiXCR, one entry per CDR3 protein. Altogether more than 45,000 distinct CDR3 sequences are present, roughly 12% being singletons, with the ten largest covering around 3.5%. Input material: whole blood. These receptors were taken from an adult who was a healthcare worker with PCR-confirmed SARS-CoV-2 infection or an uninfected control (not recorded which).

This clonotype showed up many times. V is TRBV20-1 and J is TRBJ1-4, with TRBD1 as a possible D gene (6 bases). This CDR3 is 15 amino acids long. Trimming removed 0 bases at V and 5 bases at J, with 13 bases between. Germline assignment: CDR1 DFQATT and CDR2 SNEGSKA (reference sequence). The CDR3: CSARDQTGGNEKLFF. The CDR3 DNA follows: TGCAGTGCTAGAGACCAGACAGGAGGGAATGAAAAACTGTTTTTT.

The chain is built from TRBV29-1 and TRBJ2-7; 7 bases align to TRBD2. This CDR3 spans 16 amino acids. The V and J ends lost 7 bases and 2 bases, in that order; junction bases with no gene match: 17. Germline V gene lookup returns CDR1 SQVTM and CDR2 ANQGSEA. CDR3: CSAAGTIHSGAYEQYF. The CDR3 region has the DNA TGCAGCGCCGCCGGGACTATTCATTCCGGGGCCTACGAGCAGTACTTC.

This clonotype was seen repeatedly, ten times or more. The J gene is TRBJ2-1, the V gene TRBV12-3 or TRBV12-4; D ambiguous. Between the trimmed V and J ends, which lost 3 bases and 7 bases, there was a span of 10 bases. The CDR3 consists of 13 residues. As DNA, the CDR3 is TGTGCCAGCAGTTTCCTTCTAGGGAATGAGCAGTTCTTC. Protein: CASSFLLGNEQFF.

This clonotype was recorded many times. Here the CDR3 reads CASSWGQGTGELFF. The CDR3 bases are TGCGCCAGCAGCTGGGGACAAGGCACCGGGGAGCTGTTTTTT. The chain couples TRBV5-1 to TRBJ2-2, with D possibly TRBD1 on 6 matching bases. Germline V gene data show CDR1 as SGHRS and CDR2 as YFSETQ. This CDR3 is 14 amino acids long. Trimming stripped 3 bases from V and 4 bases from J, with 10 bases between.

This clonotype was counted ten times or more. This chain links TRBV3-1 with TRBJ1-1, with D tentatively TRBD1 (5 bases). CDR3 length equals 12 residues. The germline V and J ends were trimmed by 3 bases and 11 bases, with 13 bases remaining between them. Germline V lookup: CDR1 LGHDT, CDR2 YNNKEL (reference sequence). CDR3 protein: CASSHPGGLAFF. As DNA, the CDR3 is TGTGCCAGCAGCCACCCCGGGGGTCTCGCTTTCTTT.

This chain links TRBV28 with TRBJ2-1; 14 nucleotides align to TRBD2. The length of the CDR3 is 15 residues. V was clipped by 4 bases and J by 8 bases; unmatched bases: 4. Germline V gives CDR1 MDHEN, CDR2 SYDVKM. The CDR3 loop reads CASSSTSGRADEQFF. CDR3 sequence (DNA): TGTGCCAGCAGTTCGACTAGCGGGAGGGCAGATGAGCAGTTCTTC.

The chain links TRBV7-8 to TRBJ1-1; D is undetermined. The CDR3 sequence is 13 residues long. The V and J ends lost 8 bases and 0 bases respectively, with 10 bases between them. CDR1 is SGHVS and CDR2 is FQNEAQ in the germline V gene. The CDR3 DNA follows: TGTGCCAGCGCTGGCCGTTTGAACACTGAAGCTTTCTTT. It encodes CASAGRLNTEAFF.

This chain links TRBV6-5 with TRBJ2-1; perhaps TRBD2 as D (7 bases). Germline loops: CDR1 MNHEY, CDR2 SVGAGI. V was shortened by 0 bases and J by 4 bases, with 13 bases between the two germline ends. This CDR3 is built from 16 residues. The CDR3: CASSYSRGGNYNEQFF. The CDR3 nucleotides read TGTGCCAGCAGTTACTCGAGGGGGGGCAATTACAATGAGCAGTTCTTC.

This clonotype was found many times. The V gene is TRBV24-1, the J gene TRBJ2-3; 12 positions match TRBD2. The CDR3 is made up of 16 amino acids. Germline V gives CDR1 KGHDR, CDR2 SFDVKD. V lost 10 bases and J lost 2; bases outside the gene matches: 9. The CDR3 DNA reads TGTGCCACTTCTAGCGGGAGGGCCGGTTCCACAGATACGCAGTATTTT. Translating gives CATSSGRAGSTDTQYF.

Many counts were recorded for this clonotype. The rearrangement joins TRBV6-5 to TRBJ1-1; 9 bases agree with TRBD1. V was clipped by 0 bases and J by 5 bases; unmatched bases: 7. Germline values: CDR1 MNHEY, CDR2 SVGAGI. CDR3 size: 16 residues. The chain's CDR3 is CASSYSVGQGGTEAFF. The CDR3 DNA sequence: TGTGCCAGCAGTTACTCGGTGGGACAGGGAGGGACTGAAGCTTTCTTT.

This clonotype has just a few counts. The gene calls are TRBV6-2 or TRBV6-3 and TRBJ2-7; a possible D gene is TRBD2 (5 bases). The V gene lost 2 bases and the J gene lost 2 bases, with 7 bases spanning the gap. CDR3 length: 13 residues. Germline assignment: CDR1 MNHEY and CDR2 SVGEGT. CDR3 sequence (DNA): TGTGCCAGCAGTTACGACTACCCCTACGAGCAGTACTTC. Residues: CASSYDYPYEQYF.

This clonotype came up a few times. The genes are TRBV25-1 and TRBJ2-2; unclear D gene. The germline V gene encodes CDR1 MGHDK and CDR2 SYGVNS. V lost 6 bases, J lost 9 bases, and 17 bases lay in between. The CDR3 covers 14 residues. The CDR3 region has the DNA TGTGCCAGCAGCCCGAGCGCTGATTTGCGGGAGCTGTTTTTT. Its protein is CASSPSADLRELFF.

The sample holds a few counts of this clonotype. The chain joins TRBV29-1 to TRBJ2-5, with D uncertain. The germline V gene encodes CDR1 SQVTM and CDR2 ANQGSEA. The CDR3 sequence is 11 residues long. Trimming removed 5 bases at V and 4 bases at J, with 8 bases between. CDR3 bases: TGCAGCGTTAGTAAAGGAGAGACCCAGTACTTC. This codes for CSVSKGETQYF. The entire variable domain, with the rest obtained from reference TRBV29-1 and TRBJ2-5, is as follows: SAVISQKPSRDICQRGTSLTIQCQVDSQVTMMFWYRQQPGQSLTLIATANQGSEATYESGFVIDKFPISRPNLTFSTLTVSNMSPEDSSIYLCSVSKGETQYFGPGTRLLVL.

This clonotype was observed at least ten times. V usage is TRBV5-1 and J usage is TRBJ2-5; 8 bases are a match to TRBD1. Per germline, CDR1 SGHRS and CDR2 YFSETQ. The CDR3 runs to 16 residues. Trimming at V came to 4 bases and at J to 1 base, leaving 9 bases not matched to a gene. The CDR3 nucleotides are TGCGCCAGCAGCCGGTCGACAGGGGCTCTCCAAGAGACCCAGTACTTC. This translates into CASSRSTGALQETQYF.

The CDR3 DNA reads as TGTGCCAGCACCACAGGGGCGTCTGGAAACACCATATATTTT. It encodes CASTTGASGNTIYF. The rearrangement uses TRBV7-9 and TRBJ1-3; 7 nucleotides line up with TRBD1. J was trimmed by 1 base and V by 7 bases; bases with no gene match: 4. The CDR3 loop spans 14 amino acids. CDR1 and CDR2 (germline): SEHNR, FQNEAQ (reference sequence). The full variable domain, in which reference TRBV7-9 and TRBJ1-3 provide the parts outside the CDR3, is DTGVSQNPRHKITKRGQNVTFRCDPISEHNRLYWYRQTLGQGPEFLTYFQNEAQLEKSRLLSDRFSAERPKGSFSTLEIQRTEQGDSAMYLCASTTGASGNTIYFGEGSWLTVV.

The rearrangement uses TRBV7-2 and TRBJ2-1, with 8 bases identical to TRBD2. The CDR3 loop spans 16 amino acids. The germline CDR1 and CDR2 sequences are SGHTA and FQGNSA. After removal of 4 bases from V and 5 bases from J, the junction contained 10 bases not matched to a gene. CDR3 loop: CASSSLTGRAHNEQFF. For the CDR3, the DNA is TGTGCCAGCAGCTCCCTTACCGGGAGGGCCCACAATGAGCAGTTCTTC.

The chain recombines TRBV7-9 with TRBJ2-3, with D perhaps TRBD1 or TRBD2 (5 bases each). Trimming cost V 0 bases and J 2 bases, with 12 bases left between them. Per germline, CDR1 SEHNR and CDR2 FQNEAQ (reference sequence). CDR3 length equals 16 residues. The CDR3 region is CASSLALGGPTDTQYF. The CDR3 nucleotides read TGTGCCAGCAGCTTAGCGCTTGGGGGTCCCACAGATACGCAGTATTTT.

V is TRBV6-5 and J is TRBJ2-7; TRBD1 matches at 10 bases. The junction had 6 bases not matched to a gene; V was cut back by 6 bases and J by 4 bases. The CDR3 sequence is 14 residues long. The germline V gene has CDR1 MNHEY and CDR2 SVGAGI. CDR3 sequence reads: CASSLGQGVYEQYF. Written as DNA, the CDR3 is TGTGCCAGCAGCCTTGGACAGGGGGTGTACGAGCAGTACTTC.

The gene calls are TRBV24-1 and TRBJ2-7, with TRBD2 as a possible D gene (5 bases). V shed 6 bases and J shed 7 bases, with 15 bases lying between them. CDR3 size: 13 residues. The germline CDR1 and CDR2 sequences are KGHDR and SFDVKD. CDR3 nucleotides: TGTGCCACCAGTTTCGCCAGAGGAGGAGAGCAGTACTTC. Amino acid sequence: CATSFARGGEQYF.

V gene TRBV4-2 combines with J gene TRBJ2-1; 7 bases fit TRBD2. V lost 0 bases, J lost 7 bases, and 12 bases stayed unmatched. The CDR3 runs 17 residues. Per germline, CDR1 LGHNA and CDR2 YNFKEQ. Here the CDR3 reads CASSQDPTARGINEQFF. The CDR3 DNA reads as TGTGCCAGCAGCCAAGATCCGACTGCGCGGGGGATTAATGAGCAGTTCTTC.

This clonotype was observed at least ten times. The genes are TRBV18 and TRBJ2-5; perhaps TRBD2 as D (5 bases). The germline V gene has CDR1 KGHSH and CDR2 LQKENI. V lost 2 bases and J 5 bases, leaving 9 bases between the germline ends. The CDR3 has 13 amino acids. In nucleotides, the CDR3 is TGTGCCAGCTCACCAACTAGTATGGAGACCCAGTACTTC. Translated, it gives CASSPTSMETQYF.